This T cell receptor (beta chain) was observed in a study of STAT5B mutations in CD4+ large granular lymphocyte leukemia. Comment on this clone: The antigen is not known.

The CDR3 has 17 residues. Germline assignment: CDR1 MDHEN and CDR2 SYDVKM. After removal of 6 bases from V and 2 bases from J, the junction contained 12 bases not matched to a gene. The survey-level immunoSEQ assay was used. This table comes from immunoSEQ multiplex PCR, and its TCRdb copy is limited to in-frame clones, with some not included. The sample includes around 31,000 clones, 65% to 75% of them seen just once. Study-level points and caveats: No patients shared main leukemic clonotypes, though roughly 25% appeared at low frequency elsewhere. Compared with healthy controls (2/35), patient top clones favored TRBV06 (8/27).

Source material: CD4+ T cells from blood buffy coats. The sequence was collected from a human donor in good health. This chain uses TRBV28 with TRBJ2-5, with TRBD2 matching over 10 bases. DNA of the CDR3: TGTGCCAGCAGCCAAACCCGACTAGCGGGCCTACAAGAGACCCAGTACTTC. Translated: CASSQTRLAGLQETQYF.